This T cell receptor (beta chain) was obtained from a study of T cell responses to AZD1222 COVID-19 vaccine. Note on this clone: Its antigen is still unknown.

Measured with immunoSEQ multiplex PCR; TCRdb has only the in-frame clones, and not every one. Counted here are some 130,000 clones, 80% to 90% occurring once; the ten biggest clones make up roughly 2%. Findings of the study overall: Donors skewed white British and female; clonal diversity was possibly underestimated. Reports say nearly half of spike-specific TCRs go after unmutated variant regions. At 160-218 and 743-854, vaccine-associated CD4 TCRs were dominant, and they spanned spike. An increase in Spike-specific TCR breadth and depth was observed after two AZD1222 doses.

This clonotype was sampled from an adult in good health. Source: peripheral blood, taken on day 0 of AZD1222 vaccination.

CDR3 in DNA: TGTGCCAGCAGCTCGACAGGGGGTGGTTCACCCCTCCACTTT. This codes for CASSSTGGGSPLHF. V gene TRBV11-2 combines with J gene TRBJ1-6; TRBD1 matches at 9 bases. The CDR3 runs 14 residues. V trimming: 4 bases; J trimming: 9 bases; junction bases outside the gene matches: 4. Germline CDR1 is SGHAT and CDR2 is FQNNGV.